The 13 T cell receptor beta chains below all came from one sample that was sequenced in a study of T cells in Graves' hyperthyroidism and ophthalmopathy (dated by TCRdb to the late 2010s). Preparation of the library involved multiplex PCR. TCRdb records Illumina HiSeq 2000 as the sequencer. The TCR beta CDR3 regions were amplified from the RNA transcripts. The TCR CDR3 was subjected to a first round of RT-PCR using the HTBI primer set and the Qiagen OneStep RT-PCR kit. TCRdb reworked the public reads: Q25 trimming with fastp, MiXCR clone assembly, productive beta chains retained. Entries that share a CDR3 protein sequence are merged under the most common genes and DNA. The sample table shows just under 750,000 distinct CDR3 sequences, and under 45% are seen once. The ten largest clones represent 30% to 40% of the sample. What was sequenced was blood. Receptors originate from a middle-aged woman with Graves' hyperthyroidism.

V is TRBV7-2 and J is TRBJ2-1; D is undetermined. Trimming pared 0 bases from V and 4 bases from J, leaving 10 bases between. Germline V gives CDR1 SGHTA, CDR2 FQGNSA. The CDR3 is made up of 15 amino acids. The CDR3 spells CASSLALEGYNEQFF. CDR3 coding DNA: TGTGCCAGCAGCTTAGCCCTTGAAGGGTACAATGAGCAGTTCTTC.

This clonotype appeared many times. J is TRBJ1-3 and V is TRBV10-3; 7 bases are a match to TRBD1. The CDR3 is 16 residues long. Germline assignment: CDR1 ENHRY and CDR2 SYGVKD. Losses at the gene ends were 5 bases for V and 2 bases for J; bases not matched to a gene: 9. The CDR3 sequence is CAISPQNRGAGNTIYF. As DNA, the CDR3 is TGTGCCATCAGTCCCCAAAACAGGGGTGCTGGAAACACCATATATTTT.

The chain uses TRBV4-1 and TRBJ2-7; tentative D call: TRBD1 (5 bases). CDR3 length: 16 residues. Trimming pared 0 bases from V and 1 base from J, leaving 13 bases between. The germline V gene encodes CDR1 MGHRA and CDR2 YSYEKL. This CDR3 is CASSQDQRGYSYEQYF. DNA for the CDR3: TGCGCCAGCAGCCAAGATCAAAGGGGTTATTCCTACGAGCAGTACTTC.

This clonotype was recorded many times. This chain links TRBV20-1 with TRBJ2-7; D gene unclear. The CDR3 length is 11 residues. V was pared by 4 bases and J by 3 bases, with 7 bases between. The germline V gene encodes CDR1 DFQATT and CDR2 SNEGSKA (reference sequence). CDR3 amino acids: CSAIPLYEQYF. The DNA for the CDR3 is TGCAGTGCTATCCCCCTCTACGAGCAGTACTTC.

This clonotype was recorded at least ten times. This chain links TRBV10-3 with TRBJ1-6; no clear D gene. The CDR3 has 14 residues. From germline, CDR1 is ENHRY and CDR2 SYGVKD. The V end was cut by 5 bases, the J end by 8 bases, with 13 bases between. In DNA, the CDR3 is TGTGCCATCAGTCCCGGGCCCGGGGATTCACCCCTCCACTTT. Its protein is CAISPGPGDSPLHF.

Remarks on this clonotype: A read error is possible here, since a much larger clone lies one base away. In DNA form, the CDR3 reads TGTGCCAGCAGTGAGGGGGGCGCGAGTCAGCCCCAGCATTTT. Amino acid sequence: CASSEGGASQPQHF. J is TRBJ1-5 and V is TRBV6-1, with a tentative D call TRBD1 (6 bases). The V gene's germline CDR1 is MNHNS and CDR2 SASEGT. V dropped 3 bases and J dropped 6 bases, with 12 bases sitting between them. The CDR3 covers 14 residues.

Many counts were recorded for this clonotype. The chain has TRBV19 and TRBJ1-2; TRBD1 matches 7 bases. The germline V gene has CDR1 LNHDA and CDR2 SQIVND (reference sequence). The CDR3 runs to 13 residues. V lost 3 bases, J lost 6 bases, and 4 bases stayed unmatched. CDR3 amino acids: CASSMTRGDGYTF. The CDR3 nucleotides read TGTGCCAGTAGTATGACCAGGGGGGATGGCTACACCTTC.

This rearrangement joins TRBV7-2 to TRBJ2-1; possible D gene TRBD1, 5 bases. Germline values: CDR1 SGHTA, CDR2 FQGNSA. The CDR3 runs 13 residues. Trimming stripped 3 bases from V and 6 bases from J, with 9 bases between. The CDR3 DNA is TGTGCCAGCAGCTTGGGGCAGTCCAATGAGCAGTTCTTC. This sequence encodes CASSLGQSNEQFF.

This clonotype showed up many times. V gene TRBV20-1 combines with J gene TRBJ2-5; possible D gene TRBD1, 5 bases. V gave up 3 bases and J gave up 4 bases, with 12 bases separating them. Per the germline V gene, CDR1 is DFQATT and CDR2 is SNEGSKA (reference sequence). The length of the CDR3 is 13 residues. CDR3 protein: CSASQTGRETQYF. The CDR3 nucleotides read TGCAGTGCTAGCCAAACAGGTCGAGAGACCCAGTACTTC.

The CDR3 DNA follows: TGTGCCAGCAGCTTTTCAGGGTCTGGCACCGGGGAGCTGTTTTTT. It encodes CASSFSGSGTGELFF. V is TRBV11-3 and J is TRBJ2-2; D might be TRBD1 (5 bases). V was cut by 3 bases and J by 4 bases, with 12 bases left in between. The CDR3 is 15 amino acids. CDR1 SGHNT and CDR2 YENEEA come from the germline V gene.

This chain links TRBV11-3 with TRBJ2-2; 7 bases match TRBD1. After removal of 4 bases from V and 3 bases from J, the junction contained 8 bases not matched to a gene. This CDR3 contains 16 residues. CDR1 is SGHNT, CDR2 YENEEA, per germline. The CDR3 DNA is TGTGCCAGCAGCTCAGAAAAGGGGGCAGACACCGGGGAGCTGTTTTTT. Amino acid sequence: CASSSEKGADTGELFF. Variable domain in full (rest from reference TRBV11-3 and TRBJ2-2): EAGVVQSPRYKIIEKKQPVAFWCNPISGHNTLYWYLQNLGQGPELLIRYENEEAVDDSQLPKDRFSAERLKGVDSTLKIQPAELGDSAVYLCASSSEKGADTGELFFGEGSRLTVL.

This clonotype was found many times. The chain has TRBV19 and TRBJ1-3; D gene unclear. CDR1 LNHDA and CDR2 SQIVND come from the germline V gene (reference sequence). Deletions cut 8 bases from V and 0 bases from J, with 8 bases between. This CDR3 is built from 13 residues. The CDR3 region has the DNA TGTGCCAGTGCAACAAGCTCTGGAAACACCATATATTTT. Protein: CASATSSGNTIYF.

Worth noting for this clonotype: One base away lies a much larger clone, so this may be a sequencing read error. J is TRBJ1-1 and V is TRBV12-3 or TRBV12-4, with D possibly being TRBD1 (6 bases). This CDR3 has 12 residues. CDR3 DNA sequence: TGTGCCAGCGGTTTAGGGGGGACGTGGGCTTTCTTT. Protein: CASGLGGTWAFF.